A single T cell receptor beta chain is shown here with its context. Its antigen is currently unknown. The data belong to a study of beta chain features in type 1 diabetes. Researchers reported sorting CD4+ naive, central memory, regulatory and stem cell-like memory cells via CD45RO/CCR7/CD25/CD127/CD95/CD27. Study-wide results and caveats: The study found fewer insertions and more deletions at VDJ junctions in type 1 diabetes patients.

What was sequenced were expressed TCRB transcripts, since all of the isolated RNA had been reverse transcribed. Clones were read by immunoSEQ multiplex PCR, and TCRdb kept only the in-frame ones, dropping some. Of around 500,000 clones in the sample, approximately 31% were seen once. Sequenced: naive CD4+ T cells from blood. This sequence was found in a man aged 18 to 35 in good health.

The CDR3 DNA reads TGTGCCAGCTATCGGGACAGGGGATCAAATGAGCAGTTCTTC. This gives the protein CASYRDRGSNEQFF. V is TRBV2 and J is TRBJ2-1; TRBD1 matches at 10 bases. Germline trimming cut 8 bases from V and 7 bases from J; bases unmatched to any gene: 8. Germline CDR1 is SNHLY and CDR2 is FYNNEI. The CDR3 sequence is 14 residues long.